This TCR beta chain comes out of a study of cytomegalovirus exposure and HLA in healthy donors. The CDR3 spans 13 residues. The V end lost 0 bases, the J end lost 14 bases, and 11 bases lay between the germline ends. The germline V gene has CDR1 MNHEY and CDR2 SVGAGI. This PCR relied on a set of 60 Vbeta primers and 13 Jbeta primers. The protocol was immunoSEQ multiplex PCR, while the TCRdb copy is restricted to in-frame clones and leaves out a portion. The data hold 99,000 or so clones, with approximately 80% observed a single time. The chain carries TRBV6-5 and TRBJ1-6; tentatively, D is TRBD1 (5 bases). The sample consisted of PBMCs. This TCR was recovered from a middle-aged woman in good health and CMV-seronegative. The CDR3 loop reads CASSYSGHPTLHF. The CDR3 DNA sequence: TGTGCCAGCAGTTACTCAGGACACCCGACCCTCCACTTT.